The rows below give T cell receptor beta chains drawn from one sample of a study of T-cell reconstitution after alpha-beta-depleted transplantation in children. Via MiXCR, TCRdb re-called the PCR reads, giving one row per CDR3 protein. The profile shows about 980,000 distinct CDR3 sequences, about 29% of them singletons. Sequences were derived from PBMCs, mostly from graft donor cells, sampled 360 days after TCRalphabeta/CD19-depleted stem cell transplant. The source is a boy younger than two who had a stem cell transplant for SCID, so the T cells may come from the graft donor. Both conserved end residues are part of each CDR3. A D gene is named only where the DNA matches it firmly. The size field is filled for only some rows; it gives once, few, many or a size class.

J,D,V,size,CDR3,DNA
TRBJ2-1,TRBD1,TRBV5-1,-,CASSSRQGFNYNEQFF,TGCGCCAGCAGCTCCAGACAGGGTTTTAACTACAATGAGCAGTTCTTC
TRBJ2-1,-,TRBV12-3/TRBV12-4,-,CASSFRDIQPNEQFF,TGTGCCAGCAGTTTCCGGGACATTCAGCCCAATGAGCAGTTCTTC
TRBJ1-1,-,TRBV2,-,CASAAGSMGTEAFF,TGTGCCAGCGCGGCAGGGTCGATGGGAACTGAAGCTTTCTTT
TRBJ2-1,TRBD1,TRBV5-1,-,CASSFDGTGRIDEQFF,TGCGCCAGCAGCTTCGACGGGACAGGGAGGATAGATGAGCAGTTCTTC
TRBJ1-2,-,TRBV19,-,CASRNPGRYGYTF,TGTGCCAGTAGGAACCCAGGGCGGTATGGCTACACCTTC
TRBJ2-1,TRBD2,TRBV12-3/TRBV12-4,few,CASSPGTSGTPYNEQFF,TGTGCCAGCAGTCCAGGGACTAGCGGGACCCCCTACAATGAGCAGTTCTTC
TRBJ1-1,-,TRBV24-1,-,CATSDNTEAFF,TGTGCCACCAGTGACAACACTGAAGCTTTCTTT
TRBJ2-6,-,TRBV5-1,few,CASRQEPSGANVLTF,TGCGCCAGCAGGCAGGAACCCTCTGGGGCCAACGTCCTGACTTTC
TRBJ1-5,TRBD1,TRBV5-5,-,CASSLVGEGQGTQHF,TGTGCCAGCAGCTTGGTTGGAGAAGGACAGGGGACCCAGCATTTT
TRBJ2-7,-,TRBV6-1,-,CASSENPAIVAGGNEQYF,TGTGCCAGCAGTGAAAACCCCGCAATCGTGGCAGGAGGGAACGAGCAGTACTTC
TRBJ2-1,-,TRBV9,-,CASNFRGYSYNEQFF,TGTGCCAGCAACTTTCGGGGGTATTCCTACAATGAGCAGTTCTTC
TRBJ2-7,-,TRBV7-9,-,CASSFPTGEAREQYF,TGTGCCAGCAGCTTTCCGACAGGAGAAGCGCGGGAGCAGTACTTC
TRBJ2-2,-,TRBV7-2,-,CASSWGAWGTGELFF,TGTGCCAGCAGCTGGGGGGCCTGGGGCACCGGGGAGCTGTTTTTT
TRBJ2-5,-,TRBV12-3/TRBV12-4,-,CASSFSATARVGTQYF,TGTGCCAGCAGTTTTTCTGCAACCGCGCGGGTGGGGACCCAGTACTTC
TRBJ1-6,-,TRBV7-9,few,CASSSTGSPLHF,TGTGCCAGCAGCTCCACGGGTTCACCCCTCCACTTT
TRBJ2-7,-,TRBV12-3/TRBV12-4,-,CASSSPDTPYEQYF,TGTGCCAGCAGTAGCCCGGACACCCCCTACGAGCAGTACTTC
TRBJ1-6,TRBD1,TRBV12-3/TRBV12-4,-,CASSYGTAASPLHF,TGTGCCAGCAGTTACGGGACAGCAGCTTCACCCCTCCACTTT
TRBJ2-2,-,TRBV29-1,-,CSAAVWAGELFF,TGCAGCGCCGCCGTTTGGGCCGGGGAGCTGTTTTTT
TRBJ2-7,-,TRBV2,-,CASVEGPYEQYF,TGTGCCAGCGTCGAAGGTCCCTACGAGCAGTACTTC